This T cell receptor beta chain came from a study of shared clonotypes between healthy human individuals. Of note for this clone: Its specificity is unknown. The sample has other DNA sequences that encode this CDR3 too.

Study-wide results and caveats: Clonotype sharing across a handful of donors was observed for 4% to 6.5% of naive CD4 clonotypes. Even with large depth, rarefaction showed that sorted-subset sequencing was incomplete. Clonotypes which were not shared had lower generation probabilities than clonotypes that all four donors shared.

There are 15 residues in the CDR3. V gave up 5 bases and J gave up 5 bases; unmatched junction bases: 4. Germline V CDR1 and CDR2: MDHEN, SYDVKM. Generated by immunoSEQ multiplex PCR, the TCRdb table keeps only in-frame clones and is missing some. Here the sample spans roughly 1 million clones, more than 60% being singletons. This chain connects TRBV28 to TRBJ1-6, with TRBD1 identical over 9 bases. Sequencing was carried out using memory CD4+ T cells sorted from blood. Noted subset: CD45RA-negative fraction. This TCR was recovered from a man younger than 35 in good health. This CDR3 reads CASSPRDRDNSPLHF. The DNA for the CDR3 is TGTGCCAGCAGTCCCCGGGACAGGGATAATTCACCCCTCCACTTT.